Presented here are 30 T cell receptor beta chains from one specimen sequenced in a study of T cell repertoires in cytomegalovirus infection. TCRdb analysed the reads with MiXCR anew, one entry per CDR3 protein. The sample lists about 210,000 distinct CDR3 sequences; about 7% were seen once. Material for sequencing was PBMCs. The source is a human donor in good health (CMV status not recorded). Some clones in this sample may be carry-over from other donors' samples.

This clonotype was seen more than once but under ten times. The J gene is TRBJ1-3, the V gene TRBV20-1; D uncertain. The V end was cut by 6 bases, the J end by 0 bases, with 6 bases between. This CDR3 has 12 residues. Germline CDR1 and CDR2: DFQATT and SNEGSKA (reference sequence). The CDR3 DNA reads as TGCAGTGCCGGGGTCTCTGGAAACACCATATATTTT. The encoded protein is CSAGVSGNTIYF.

Many counts were recorded for this clonotype. This chain links TRBV7-9 with TRBJ1-1, with D maybe TRBD1 (5 bases). V gave up 4 bases and J gave up 2 bases, with 11 bases separating them. CDR3 length: 14 amino acids. The germline V gene encodes CDR1 SEHNR and CDR2 FQNEAQ (reference sequence). CDR3 protein: CASSSPGGNTEAFF. The CDR3 region has the DNA TGTGCCAGCAGCTCCCCCGGGGGAAACACTGAAGCTTTCTTT.

This clonotype was observed many times. The chain uses TRBV4-3 and TRBJ2-2; tentatively, D is TRBD1 or TRBD2 (6 bases each). Deletions cut 1 base from V and 5 bases from J, with 17 bases between. Germline V CDR1 and CDR2: LGHNA, YSLEER. This CDR3 has 17 residues. CDR3 in amino acids: CASSQGPGGGRTGELFF. The CDR3 DNA sequence: TGCGCCAGCAGCCAAGGTCCCGGGGGCGGTCGGACCGGGGAGCTGTTTTTT.

Ten or more counts support this clonotype. This chain joins TRBV4-2 and TRBJ2-1; 9 positions match TRBD1. There are 16 residues in the CDR3. Per germline, CDR1 LGHNA and CDR2 YNFKEQ. V was clipped by 2 bases and J by 9 bases; unmatched bases: 11. The CDR3 nucleotides are TGTGCCAGCAGCCAACAAATACGGGACAGGGAGGGTGAGCAGTTCTTC. This encodes CASSQQIRDREGEQFF.

The chain couples TRBV12-3 or TRBV12-4 to TRBJ1-2; D unresolved. This CDR3 has 13 amino acids. Trimming cost V 6 bases and J 6 bases, with 14 bases left between them. CDR3 in amino acids: CASSLSGRNGYTF. The DNA for the CDR3 is TGTGCCAGCAGCCTAAGCGGGAGGAATGGCTACACCTTC.

This clonotype has a handful of counts. The CDR3 spells CSVGSSGMNEQFF. The CDR3 DNA reads TGCAGCGTTGGGTCTAGCGGGATGAATGAGCAGTTCTTC. The chain uses TRBV29-1 and TRBJ2-1, with 9 positions matching TRBD2. The ends lost 4 bases at V and 7 bases at J; junction bases unmatched: 5. Germline assignment: CDR1 SQVTM and CDR2 ANQGSEA. The CDR3 sequence is 13 residues long.

This clonotype was detected a few times. The chain joins TRBV5-1 to TRBJ1-4; 11 bases are a match to TRBD1. V dropped 4 bases and J dropped 8; count of bases not matched to a gene: 4. Germline V CDR1 and CDR2: SGHRS, YFSETQ. CDR3 length: 14 amino acids. The CDR3 spells CASSPGQGEEKLFF. Written as DNA, the CDR3 is TGCGCCAGCAGCCCGGGACAGGGGGAAGAAAAACTGTTTTTT.

In this sample, this clonotype turned up many times. The chain recombines TRBV20-1 with TRBJ2-3, with 12 bases aligning to TRBD2. V was clipped by 6 bases and J by 2 bases; unmatched bases: 12. The CDR3 sequence is 17 residues long. Germline CDR1 and CDR2: DFQATT and SNEGSKA (reference sequence). The CDR3 here is CSASLLAGGRSTDTQYF. The DNA for the CDR3 is TGCAGTGCCTCCCTTCTAGCGGGGGGGCGATCCACAGATACGCAGTATTTT.

At least ten counts were recorded for this clonotype. This chain uses TRBV7-8 with TRBJ2-5; TRBD1 might be the D (5 bases). Trimming removed 1 base at V and 4 bases at J, with 10 bases between. This CDR3 comprises 14 residues. The germline gives CDR1 SGHVS, CDR2 FQNEAQ. The CDR3 region is CASSLGGVGETQYF. Written as DNA, the CDR3 is TGTGCCAGCAGCTTAGGGGGCGTCGGAGAGACCCAGTACTTC.

This clonotype was detected ten times or more. The rearrangement joins TRBV7-9 to TRBJ2-2; D uncertain. This CDR3 comprises 14 residues. Germline CDR1 SEHNR, CDR2 FQNEAQ (reference sequence). Trimming pared 5 bases from V and 2 bases from J, leaving 9 bases between. CDR3 nucleotides: TGTGCCAGCAGCGCGACAAGCAACACCGGGGAGCTGTTTTTT. It specifies CASSATSNTGELFF.

There are many counts of this clonotype. The V call is TRBV7-2, the J call TRBJ1-2; D is undetermined. The CDR3 sequence is 14 residues long. V gave up 4 bases and J gave up 7 bases, with 16 bases separating them. Germline loops: CDR1 SGHTA, CDR2 FQGNSA. CDR3 DNA sequence: TGTGCCAGCAGCTCAATTACAGCTGCCTTTGGCTACACCTTC. Its translation: CASSSITAAFGYTF.

This clonotype was recorded many times. The chain uses TRBV29-1 and TRBJ2-7; D tentatively fits TRBD1 or TRBD2 (5 bases each). V dropped 6 bases and J dropped 1 base, with 16 bases sitting between them. The CDR3 consists of 14 residues. In germline, CDR1 is SQVTM, CDR2 ANQGSEA. CDR3 nucleotide sequence: TGCAGCGTGGACTCCGGGACGGGTTCCTACGAGCAGTACTTC. Protein product: CSVDSGTGSYEQYF.

This clonotype showed up many times. The rearrangement uses TRBV6-5 and TRBJ1-2; D gene ambiguous. The germline V gene has CDR1 MNHEY and CDR2 SVGAGI. Trimming took 2 bases from V and 4 from J, leaving 17 bases between them. The CDR3 runs to 16 residues. Here the CDR3 DNA reads TGTGCCAGCAGTTACACCCGGTCCACAGAGACCTATGGCTACACCTTC. This codes for CASSYTRSTETYGYTF.

This clonotype was found many times. CDR3 DNA: TGTGCCACCTCCGACCAGGGGATGCTAGGCTACACCTTC. Translated: CATSDQGMLGYTF. The chain couples TRBV28 to TRBJ1-2, with a possible D match to TRBD1 (6 bases). The CDR3 contains 13 residues. Germline CDR1 is MDHEN and CDR2 is SYDVKM. Trimming shortened V by 10 bases and J by 8 bases, and 20 bases separated the two germline ends.

The gene calls are TRBV10-3 and TRBJ1-1; 7 nucleotides line up with TRBD1. This CDR3 is 15 amino acids long. Germline V lookup: CDR1 ENHRY, CDR2 SYGVKD. The V and J ends lost 8 bases and 1 base, in that order; junction bases with no gene match: 10. The CDR3 DNA reads TGTGCCATCCTCGATACGACAGGGACGAACACTGAAGCTTTCTTT. This translates into CAILDTTGTNTEAFF.

This clonotype has ten or more counts. The gene calls are TRBV14 and TRBJ1-2, with D unclear. CDR1 is SGHDN and CDR2 is FVKESK in the germline V gene. The CDR3 totals 14 residues. Trimming left V 0 bases short and J 2 bases short, with 7 bases between. CDR3 nucleotide sequence: TGTGCCAGCAGCCAAGAACCAGCAAACTATGGCTACACCTTC. Translating gives CASSQEPANYGYTF.

The chain couples TRBV28 to TRBJ2-3; D unresolved. With 3 bases removed from V and 2 bases from J, the gap between germline ends came to 9 bases. This CDR3 has 14 amino acids. In germline, CDR1 is MDHEN, CDR2 SYDVKM. The CDR3 DNA reads TGTGCCAGCAGTTTGGGAACCCACACAGATACGCAGTATTTT. Protein sequence: CASSLGTHTDTQYF.

This clonotype has at least ten counts. The rearrangement joins TRBV7-2 to TRBJ2-1, with D possibly TRBD2 on 5 matching bases. The V end was cut by 1 base, the J end by 15 bases, with 16 bases between. The CDR3 consists of 13 residues. Germline CDR1 SGHTA, CDR2 FQGNSA. CDR3 DNA: TGTGCCAGCAGCTTAGAGTTGACTACCTTTTCGTTCTTC. It encodes CASSLELTTFSFF.

This clonotype was detected ten times or more. This chain joins TRBV4-1 and TRBJ2-7; 7 bases align to TRBD2. CDR1 is MGHRA and CDR2 is YSYEKL in the germline V gene. V lost 3 bases to trimming and J lost 3 bases; unmatched junction nucleotides: 2. This CDR3 is 13 amino acids long. In DNA, the CDR3 is TGCGCCAGCAGCCATACGGGAGGCTACGAGCAGTACTTC. It yields the protein CASSHTGGYEQYF.

This clonotype was observed many times. The chain has TRBV20-1 and TRBJ1-5; 8 nucleotides line up with TRBD1. J gave up 2 bases and V 6 bases, and 6 bases lay outside the gene matches. CDR3 length equals 14 residues. CDR1 and CDR2 from the germline V gene are DFQATT and SNEGSKA (reference sequence). The CDR3 DNA sequence: TGCAGTGCCCAGCCGACAGGGGGCAATCAGCCCCAGCATTTT. Encoded protein: CSAQPTGGNQPQHF.

This clonotype was recorded at least ten times. The chain has TRBV18 and TRBJ1-2; D is uncertain. CDR3 length: 14 residues. V lost 2 bases, J lost 8 bases, and 15 bases lay in between. In germline, CDR1 is KGHSH, CDR2 LQKENI. Here the CDR3 reads CASSPIQESEGYTF. The CDR3 nucleotides are TGTGCCAGCTCACCAATACAAGAATCTGAGGGCTACACCTTC.

The rearrangement joins TRBV20-1 to TRBJ2-7; D is unclear. The CDR3 extends over 12 amino acids. Trimming removed 5 bases at V and 2 bases at J, with 10 bases between. Per the germline V gene, CDR1 is DFQATT and CDR2 is SNEGSKA (reference sequence). Here the CDR3 reads CSAPDEAYEQYF. CDR3 nucleotide sequence: TGCAGTGCTCCCGACGAGGCCTACGAGCAGTACTTC.

This clonotype was seen only once. Just one base apart from a much larger clone, this may be a read error. The chain joins TRBV28 to TRBJ2-2; D gene uncertain. Germline assignment: CDR1 MDHEN and CDR2 SYDVKM. The CDR3 has 12 residues. Written as DNA, the CDR3 is TGTGCCACCAGTTGGCATGCGGGGGAGCTGTTTTTT. Amino acids: CATSWHAGELFF.

This clonotype appeared many times. V gene TRBV6-2 or TRBV6-3 combines with J gene TRBJ2-3; D gene ambiguous. The V gene lost 2 bases and the J gene lost 4 bases, with 13 bases spanning the gap. Germline loops: CDR1 MNHEY, CDR2 SVGEGT. The CDR3 spans 15 residues. CDR3 loop: CASSYLGSPPDTQYF. The CDR3 coding sequence is TGTGCCAGCAGTTACCTCGGCTCTCCCCCAGATACGCAGTATTTT.

In its sample, this clonotype was seen many times. The rearrangement uses TRBV11-2 and TRBJ2-1; D is possibly TRBD1 or TRBD2 (5 bases each). The CDR3 covers 16 residues. V dropped 5 bases and J dropped 1 base, with 15 bases sitting between them. Germline CDR1 is SGHAT and CDR2 is FQNNGV. CDR3: CASSPSPGRSYNEQFF. The CDR3 bases are TGTGCCAGCAGCCCTTCCCCGGGACGGTCCTACAATGAGCAGTTCTTC.

This clonotype was counted at least ten times. The chain employs TRBV6-2 or TRBV6-3 and TRBJ1-1; unclear D gene. The CDR3 covers 16 residues. The V end was cut by 7 bases, the J end by 0 bases, with 18 bases between. Germline loops: CDR1 MNHEY, CDR2 SVGEGT. The chain's CDR3 is CASKTPTTWLNTEAFF. Written as DNA, the CDR3 is TGTGCCAGCAAAACACCTACTACCTGGTTGAACACTGAAGCTTTCTTT.

This clonotype has ten or more counts. This chain links TRBV9 with TRBJ2-1; possibly TRBD2 for D (6 bases). The V and J ends lost 3 bases and 3 bases respectively, with 13 bases between them. The CDR3 consists of 15 residues. Germline V gene lookup returns CDR1 SGDLS and CDR2 YYNGEE. CDR3 amino acids: CASSGGDGYYNEQFF. The DNA of the CDR3 is TGTGCCAGCAGCGGCGGGGACGGCTACTACAATGAGCAGTTCTTC.

V is TRBV6-2 or TRBV6-3 and J is TRBJ2-3; TRBD2 agrees at 11 bases. J lost 4 bases, V lost 3 bases, and 6 bases had no gene match. Germline V gene data show CDR1 as MNHEY and CDR2 as SVGEGT. The CDR3 runs 16 residues. The DNA of the CDR3 is TGTGCCAGCAGTTATAGCGGGGGGGCCAGCGCAGATACGCAGTATTTT. Protein product: CASSYSGGASADTQYF.

CDR3 DNA: TGCGCCAGCAGTCGACCCGGGACAGGGATACAAGAGACCCAGTACTTC. It translates to CASSRPGTGIQETQYF. The rearrangement uses TRBV23-1 and TRBJ2-5; 9 bases map to TRBD1. TRBV23-1 is annotated as an ORF whose role is uncertain. The CDR3 covers 16 residues. V lost 4 bases and J lost 2; bases outside the gene matches: 8.

V and J are TRBV9 and TRBJ2-5, with D unresolved. CDR3 length equals 17 residues. Germline lookup yields CDR1 SGDLS and CDR2 YYNGEE. Trimming stripped 4 bases from V and 0 bases from J, with 19 bases between. In DNA form, the CDR3 reads TGTGCCAGCAGCTCCCAAACCCTGGACGGAGACCAAGAGACCCAGTACTTC. Its protein is CASSSQTLDGDQETQYF.